A selection of T cell receptor beta chains follows, all from one sample in a study of CD8 T cells in ankylosing spondylitis. Each CDR3 protein is one row after TCRdb ran MiXCR on the 5' RACE reads. Here the sample spans about 500,000 distinct CDR3 sequences, about 12% being singletons. Sequenced sample: blood, either unsorted or a sorted T cell fraction (not recorded which). These receptors were collected from a male donor with ankylosing spondylitis. The CDR3 runs from the conserved cysteine through the conserved F or W. Fields, in order: D gene, J gene, V gene, clone size, CDR3 DNA, CDR3 protein. The D gene is left open where the match is weak. Size is stated for part of the rows, as once, few or many counts, or as a class when the clone is expanded.

D gene: TRBD2
J gene: TRBJ2-1
V gene: TRBV30
clone size: few
CDR3 DNA: TGTGCCTGGATCGTACGTATTGGGCGAGGAGCGGGAGGGTCGGATATCAATGAGCAGTTCTTC
CDR3 protein: CAWIVRIGRGAGGSDINEQFF

D gene: .
J gene: TRBJ2-3
V gene: TRBV14
clone size: .
CDR3 DNA: TGTGCCAGCAGCCAAGGCACGAAAAGCACAGATACGCAGTATTTT
CDR3 protein: CASSQGTKSTDTQYF

D gene: .
J gene: TRBJ2-5
V gene: TRBV5-1
clone size: .
CDR3 DNA: TGCGCCAGCAGCTTGTCAGGGTGGGAGACCCAGTACTTC
CDR3 protein: CASSLSGWETQYF

D gene: .
J gene: TRBJ2-4
V gene: TRBV20-1
clone size: few
CDR3 DNA: TGCAGTACCAGAAGCGGGTGGGCCAAAAACATTCAGTACTTC
CDR3 protein: CSTRSGWAKNIQYF

D gene: .
J gene: TRBJ2-1
V gene: TRBV30
clone size: .
CDR3 DNA: TGTGCCTCAAACCTCATAGCGGCTCACAATGAGCAGTTCTTC
CDR3 protein: CASNLIAAHNEQFF

D gene: TRBD1
J gene: TRBJ1-2
V gene: TRBV7-9
clone size: .
CDR3 DNA: TGTGCCAGCAGCCCACTGGACAGGGGAGACGGCTACACCTTC
CDR3 protein: CASSPLDRGDGYTF

D gene: TRBD2
J gene: TRBJ2-7
V gene: TRBV20-1
clone size: few
CDR3 DNA: TGCAGTGCTAGAGATCCCCAACTAGCGGGGGCGGACGAGCAGTACTTC
CDR3 protein: CSARDPQLAGADEQYF

D gene: .
J gene: TRBJ1-3
V gene: TRBV10-3
clone size: .
CDR3 DNA: TGTGCCATCAGTCCGAGCTCTGGAAACACCATATATTTT
CDR3 protein: CAISPSSGNTIYF

D gene: TRBD1
J gene: TRBJ1-5
V gene: TRBV4-1
clone size: few
CDR3 DNA: TGCGCCAGCAGCCAAGGCGACAGGGCCGCCCAGCCCCAGCATTTT
CDR3 protein: CASSQGDRAAQPQHF

D gene: TRBD1
J gene: TRBJ1-4
V gene: TRBV20-1
clone size: .
CDR3 DNA: TGCAGTGCTAGTTGGGACAGGGGCGGTGCAACTAATGAAAAACTGTTTTTT
CDR3 protein: CSASWDRGGATNEKLFF

D gene: .
J gene: TRBJ2-3
V gene: TRBV2
clone size: .
CDR3 DNA: TGTGCCAGAACTAGCTCCGATACGCAGTATTTT
CDR3 protein: CARTSSDTQYF

D gene: TRBD2
J gene: TRBJ2-2
V gene: TRBV5-1
clone size: once
CDR3 DNA: TGCGCCAGCAGCGGTACTAGCGGGAGTCGTTACACCGGGGAGCTGTTTTTT
CDR3 protein: CASSGTSGSRYTGELFF

D gene: .
J gene: TRBJ1-5
V gene: TRBV19
clone size: .
CDR3 DNA: TGTGCCAGTAGTCTGAACGGTGGAACTAACCTTCAATCAGGCACTCCCCAGCATTTT
CDR3 protein: CASSLNGGTNLQSGTPQHF

D gene: TRBD2
J gene: TRBJ2-5
V gene: TRBV20-1
clone size: once
CDR3 DNA: TGCAGTGCCGCCACCGGGACTAGCGGGAGTAGTGAGACCCAGTACTTC
CDR3 protein: CSAATGTSGSSETQYF

D gene: .
J gene: TRBJ2-5
V gene: TRBV4-2
clone size: .
CDR3 DNA: TGTGCCAGCAGCCCCCAGACGGTCCGGGCGGGAGAGACCCAGTACTTC
CDR3 protein: CASSPQTVRAGETQYF

D gene: .
J gene: TRBJ2-1
V gene: TRBV12-3/TRBV12-4
clone size: many
CDR3 DNA: TGTGCCAGCAGTTTAGGGGTATCGGGCCTGCGGGAGCAGTTCTTC
CDR3 protein: CASSLGVSGLREQFF

D gene: .
J gene: TRBJ2-4
V gene: TRBV27
clone size: many
CDR3 DNA: TGTGCCAGTTCTCCGATTACGACAGCCAAAAACATTCAGTACTTC
CDR3 protein: CASSPITTAKNIQYF

D gene: TRBD1
J gene: TRBJ2-2
V gene: TRBV5-1
clone size: .
CDR3 DNA: TGCGCCAGCAGCTCGGGACAGCCCAACACCGGGGAGCTGTTTTTT
CDR3 protein: CASSSGQPNTGELFF

D gene: .
J gene: TRBJ2-2
V gene: TRBV2
clone size: .
CDR3 DNA: TGTGCCAGCGAACACCGGACCGGGGAGCTGTTTTTT
CDR3 protein: CASEHRTGELFF

D gene: .
J gene: TRBJ1-5
V gene: TRBV4-2
clone size: many
CDR3 DNA: TGTGCCAGCAGCGATCAAGCCGGATCGGATCAGCCCCAGCATTTT
CDR3 protein: CASSDQAGSDQPQHF

D gene: .
J gene: TRBJ1-6
V gene: TRBV3-1
clone size: .
CDR3 DNA: TGTGCCAGCAGCCAAGATAGCAGGCCCCTCCACTTT
CDR3 protein: CASSQDSRPLHF

D gene: .
J gene: TRBJ2-1
V gene: TRBV20-1
clone size: .
CDR3 DNA: TGCAGTGCTAGAGGGGCATTAGAGCAGTTCTTC
CDR3 protein: CSARGALEQFF

D gene: TRBD1
J gene: TRBJ2-1
V gene: TRBV15
clone size: few
CDR3 DNA: TGTGCCACCAGCAGATCACTATCGACAGGGGCTCTCAATGAGCAGTTCTTC
CDR3 protein: CATSRSLSTGALNEQFF

D gene: .
J gene: TRBJ1-3
V gene: TRBV12-3/TRBV12-4
clone size: .
CDR3 DNA: TGTGCCAGCAGTAGGACAGCTGGAAACACCATATATTTT
CDR3 protein: CASSRTAGNTIYF

D gene: .
J gene: TRBJ1-1
V gene: TRBV29-1
clone size: few
CDR3 DNA: TGCAGCGTTGAAACTGTACAGGGCACTGAAGCTTTCTTT
CDR3 protein: CSVETVQGTEAFF

D gene: TRBD1
J gene: TRBJ2-1
V gene: TRBV20-1
clone size: .
CDR3 DNA: TGCAGTGCTGGTATACCGGGACAGGTTCTCTACAGCCAGTTCTTC
CDR3 protein: CSAGIPGQVLYSQFF

D gene: TRBD1
J gene: TRBJ1-2
V gene: TRBV6-5
clone size: .
CDR3 DNA: TGTGCCAGCAGTATCGACAGGGTAAATGGGTACACCTTC
CDR3 protein: CASSIDRVNGYTF

D gene: .
J gene: TRBJ1-5
V gene: TRBV6-1
clone size: few
CDR3 DNA: TGTGCCAGCATCAAGGTAGGCAGTGGCAATCAGCCCCAGCATTTT
CDR3 protein: CASIKVGSGNQPQHF

D gene: .
J gene: TRBJ2-1
V gene: TRBV20-1
clone size: .
CDR3 DNA: TGCAGTGCTGCCCGGAAGTACAATGAGCAGTTCTTC
CDR3 protein: CSAARKYNEQFF

D gene: TRBD2
J gene: TRBJ2-3
V gene: TRBV27
clone size: .
CDR3 DNA: TGTGCCAGCAGTTTTTCCTTAGCGGGAGGGCCATCTAGCACAGATACGCAGTATTTT
CDR3 protein: CASSFSLAGGPSSTDTQYF

D gene: TRBD2
J gene: TRBJ2-7
V gene: TRBV7-9
clone size: few
CDR3 DNA: TGTGCCAGCAGCTTAGGAGTAGCGGGAGTTGAAGAGCAGTACTTC
CDR3 protein: CASSLGVAGVEEQYF

D gene: TRBD1
J gene: TRBJ1-5
V gene: TRBV7-2
clone size: .
CDR3 DNA: TGTGCCAGCAGCCGCCTGACAGGGGCCAATCAGCCCCAGCATTTT
CDR3 protein: CASSRLTGANQPQHF

D gene: .
J gene: TRBJ1-1
V gene: TRBV29-1
clone size: .
CDR3 DNA: TGCAGCGTGAGGGGGGCAGTGAACACTGAAGCTTTCTTT
CDR3 protein: CSVRGAVNTEAFF

D gene: TRBD1
J gene: TRBJ2-2
V gene: TRBV10-3
clone size: .
CDR3 DNA: TGTGCCATCAGTGATGGGACAGGGGGCGACACCGGGGAGCTGTTTTTT
CDR3 protein: CAISDGTGGDTGELFF

D gene: .
J gene: TRBJ2-5
V gene: TRBV29-1
clone size: .
CDR3 DNA: TGCAGCGTTCGTGGCAGACACACGGAGACCCAGTACTTC
CDR3 protein: CSVRGRHTETQYF

D gene: TRBD2
J gene: TRBJ2-4
V gene: TRBV7-2
clone size: few
CDR3 DNA: TGTGCCAGCAGGGGGACTAGCGGGAGCCGGGCCAAAAACATTCAGTACTTC
CDR3 protein: CASRGTSGSRAKNIQYF

D gene: TRBD1
J gene: TRBJ2-7
V gene: TRBV5-1
clone size: few
CDR3 DNA: TGCGCCAGCAGCTTGGGAGGGACAGTTTCCAACGAGCAGTACTTC
CDR3 protein: CASSLGGTVSNEQYF

D gene: TRBD1
J gene: TRBJ1-1
V gene: TRBV6-1
clone size: few
CDR3 DNA: TGTGCCAGCAGAGTGAAGAGGCAGGGGGCATGGTACACTGAAGCTTTCTTT
CDR3 protein: CASRVKRQGAWYTEAFF

D gene: TRBD2
J gene: TRBJ2-5
V gene: TRBV25-1
clone size: many
CDR3 DNA: TGTGCCAGCAGTGAAGGCCCCGCGACAAGGGAGGGGATACAAGAGACCCAGTACTTC
CDR3 protein: CASSEGPATREGIQETQYF

D gene: TRBD1
J gene: TRBJ1-5
V gene: TRBV12-3/TRBV12-4
clone size: .
CDR3 DNA: TGTGCCAGCAGTCCTGGGACAGGCCGATTGAGCAATCAGCCCCAGCATTTT
CDR3 protein: CASSPGTGRLSNQPQHF

D gene: .
J gene: TRBJ2-1
V gene: TRBV2
clone size: .
CDR3 DNA: TGTGCCAGTCGCCGGGGTGAGCAGTTCTTC
CDR3 protein: CASRRGEQFF

D gene: TRBD1
J gene: TRBJ1-2
V gene: TRBV12-3/TRBV12-4
clone size: many
CDR3 DNA: TGTGCCAGCAGCCCGGGGACAGGGGACGGCTACACCTTC
CDR3 protein: CASSPGTGDGYTF

D gene: TRBD1
J gene: TRBJ2-7
V gene: TRBV20-1
clone size: .
CDR3 DNA: TGCAGTGCTGATTGGGGACAGGGCTCCTACGAGCAGTACTTC
CDR3 protein: CSADWGQGSYEQYF

D gene: .
J gene: TRBJ1-1
V gene: TRBV9
clone size: few
CDR3 DNA: TGTGCCAGCAGCGCGGCGACGCTGAACACTGAAGCTTTCTTT
CDR3 protein: CASSAATLNTEAFF

D gene: TRBD1
J gene: TRBJ2-1
V gene: TRBV5-1
clone size: .
CDR3 DNA: TGCGCCAGCAGCCCTACGACAGGGGCGGGCGTTTACAATGAGCAGTTCTTC
CDR3 protein: CASSPTTGAGVYNEQFF

D gene: .
J gene: TRBJ2-2
V gene: TRBV3-1
clone size: few
CDR3 DNA: TGTGCCAGCAGCCTGGGGGTAGCGCAGAACACCGGGGAGCTGTTTTTT
CDR3 protein: CASSLGVAQNTGELFF

D gene: .
J gene: TRBJ2-3
V gene: TRBV20-1
clone size: .
CDR3 DNA: TGCAGTGCTCCCTTAGCAGATACGCAGTATTTT
CDR3 protein: CSAPLADTQYF

D gene: TRBD2
J gene: TRBJ2-6
V gene: TRBV4-1
clone size: .
CDR3 DNA: TGCGCCAGCAGCCAGCACGGACTAGCGGATAACTCTGGGGCCAACGTCCTGACTTTC
CDR3 protein: CASSQHGLADNSGANVLTF

D gene: TRBD2
J gene: TRBJ2-7
V gene: TRBV5-1
clone size: many
CDR3 DNA: TGCGCCAGCGGTACCGGGACTAGCGGCATCGAGCAGTACTTC
CDR3 protein: CASGTGTSGIEQYF

D gene: .
J gene: TRBJ1-5
V gene: TRBV21-1
clone size: .
CDR3 DNA: TGTGCCAGCAGCAAGGGGTACGGAAAGAATCAGCCCCAGCATTTT
CDR3 protein: CASSKGYGKNQPQHF

D gene: TRBD1
J gene: TRBJ2-7
V gene: TRBV12-3/TRBV12-4
clone size: .
CDR3 DNA: TGTGCCAGCAGTTTAACGGGGCAGGGGGTATACGAGCAGTACTTC
CDR3 protein: CASSLTGQGVYEQYF

D gene: .
J gene: TRBJ1-4
V gene: TRBV5-6
clone size: many
CDR3 DNA: TGTGCCAGCAGCATAACGCAGGGAACTAATGAAAAACTGTTTTTT
CDR3 protein: CASSITQGTNEKLFF

D gene: TRBD2
J gene: TRBJ2-5
V gene: TRBV4-2
clone size: many
CDR3 DNA: TGTGCCAGCAGCAAAGGAACTAGCGGGAGTCGGGAGACCCAGTACTTC
CDR3 protein: CASSKGTSGSRETQYF

D gene: .
J gene: TRBJ2-1
V gene: TRBV29-1
clone size: .
CDR3 DNA: TGCAGCGCGATTAGGGGAGGCGATGAGCAGTTCTTC
CDR3 protein: CSAIRGGDEQFF

D gene: .
J gene: TRBJ2-3
V gene: TRBV10-3
clone size: few
CDR3 DNA: TGTGCCATCAGTGAGTCAACTAACACAGATACGCAGTATTTT
CDR3 protein: CAISESTNTDTQYF

D gene: .
J gene: TRBJ2-1
V gene: TRBV2
clone size: few
CDR3 DNA: TGTGCCAGCAGTGAAGGGACTACACAGGGGTTCTTC
CDR3 protein: CASSEGTTQGFF

D gene: .
J gene: TRBJ2-2
V gene: TRBV25-1
clone size: many
CDR3 DNA: TGTGCCAGCAGTGAATTAAAAGGGCAGCCGAACACCGGGGAGCTGTTTTTT
CDR3 protein: CASSELKGQPNTGELFF